The 22 T cell receptor beta chains reported below all come from one sample, sequenced in a study of cytomegalovirus exposure and HLA in healthy donors. The PCR ran on 60 Vbeta and 13 Jbeta primers. The protocol was immunoSEQ multiplex PCR, while the TCRdb copy is restricted to in-frame clones and leaves out a portion. The data contain about 100,000 clones, around 76% of them singletons. Sample: PBMCs. These receptors were taken from a woman in her 50s in good health and CMV-seropositive.

J is TRBJ1-1 and V is TRBV4-2, with 12 nucleotides matching TRBD1. J was trimmed by 4 bases and V by 0 bases; bases with no gene match: 6. The CDR3 extends over 17 amino acids. The germline gives CDR1 LGHNA, CDR2 YNFKEQ. This CDR3 reads CASSQDGTGGVGTEAFF. In DNA, the CDR3 is TGTGCCAGCAGCCAAGATGGGACAGGGGGCGTTGGCACTGAAGCTTTCTTT.

This chain connects TRBV2 to TRBJ2-2; 10 bases align to TRBD2. Germline lookup yields CDR1 SNHLY and CDR2 FYNNEI. The CDR3 sequence is 16 residues long. With 4 bases clipped from V and 4 bases from J, the junction kept 6 bases outside the gene matches. CDR3 nucleotide sequence: TGTGCCAGCAGTGGCGTAGCGGGAGGATTCACCGGGGAGCTGTTTTTT. Amino acid sequence: CASSGVAGGFTGELFF.

The chain carries TRBV7-9 and TRBJ1-1; D is uncertain. Trimming left V 1 base short and J 8 bases short, with 17 bases between. The CDR3 is 15 residues long. In germline, CDR1 is SEHNR, CDR2 FQNEAQ (reference sequence). This chain's CDR3 is CASSLGGGQNREAFF. DNA of the CDR3: TGTGCCAGCAGCTTAGGTGGCGGTCAGAACCGAGAAGCTTTCTTT.

To note about this clone: Other DNA sequences from this sample encode an identical CDR3 as well. The chain joins TRBV7-9 to TRBJ1-1, with 7 bases identical to TRBD1. This CDR3 contains 18 residues. After removal of 5 bases from V and 0 bases from J, the junction contained 15 bases not matched to a gene. Per the germline V gene, CDR1 is SEHNR and CDR2 is FQNEAQ (reference sequence). The CDR3 DNA reads as TGTGCCAGCAGCCACAGACAGGGTGAGTCTTCCATGAACACTGAAGCTTTCTTT. Encoded protein: CASSHRQGESSMNTEAFF. The entire variable domain, with the rest obtained from reference TRBV7-9 and TRBJ1-1, is as follows: DTGVSQNPRHKITKRGQNVTFRCDPISEHNRLYWYRQTLGQGPEFLTYFQNEAQLEKSRLLSDRFSAERPKGSFSTLEIQRTEQGDSAMYLCASSHRQGESSMNTEAFFGQGTRLTVV.

This chain joins TRBV11-3 and TRBJ2-1; 12 bases map to TRBD2. Germline CDR1 reads SGHNT; CDR2 reads YENEEA. V shed 5 bases, J shed 6 bases, and the junction held 8 bases outside the gene matches. The CDR3 loop spans 16 amino acids. This CDR3 reads CASSLRVTSGSNEQFF. The CDR3 DNA follows: TGTGCCAGCAGCCTGCGTGTGACTAGCGGGAGCAATGAGCAGTTCTTC.

The V call is TRBV6-5, the J call TRBJ2-3; 8 nucleotides agree with TRBD2. CDR1 MNHEY and CDR2 SVGAGI come from the germline V gene. V shed 0 bases and J 4 bases; nucleotides not matched to a gene: 0. CDR3 length: 14 residues. CDR3 sequence (DNA): TGTGCCAGCAGTTACTCGGGACTAGCAGATACGCAGTATTTT. Encoded protein: CASSYSGLADTQYF.

The CDR3, as DNA: TGTGCCAGCAGCCAACCGGGACAGGGAACCGGCGAGCAGTACTTC. This encodes CASSQPGQGTGEQYF. This rearrangement joins TRBV7-9 to TRBJ2-7; 9 bases agree with TRBD1. This CDR3 contains 15 residues. The J segment lost 6 bases and the V segment lost 5 bases, leaving 11 bases of the junction unmatched. Germline V gene sequence: CDR1 SEHNR, CDR2 FQNEAQ (reference sequence).

The chain recombines TRBV27 with TRBJ1-4, with a weak D call TRBD1 (6 bases). V shed 5 bases and J shed 7 bases, with 14 bases lying between them. Per germline, CDR1 MNHEY and CDR2 SMNVEV (reference sequence). The CDR3 covers 14 residues. DNA of the CDR3: TGTGCCAGCAGTCTCACCCGGGACATTGAAAAACTGTTTTTT. It is translated as CASSLTRDIEKLFF.

The V gene is TRBV7-9, the J gene TRBJ2-2, with 10 bases matching TRBD2. The germline gives CDR1 SEHNR, CDR2 FQNEAQ (reference sequence). V lost 3 bases to trimming and J lost 6 bases; unmatched junction nucleotides: 1. The CDR3 spans 14 residues. The CDR3 nucleotides read TGTGCCAGCAGCTTTAGCGGGAGGCCCGGGGAGCTGTTTTTT. This encodes CASSFSGRPGELFF.

In its sample, this clone was seen once. This chain joins TRBV19 and TRBJ2-7; D possibly corresponds to TRBD1 (6 bases). Trimming took 2 bases from V and 1 from J, leaving 9 bases between them. The CDR3 covers 14 residues. Germline V CDR1 and CDR2: LNHDA, SQIVND (reference sequence). The CDR3 nucleotides read TGTGCCAGTAGTATAACCGGGACATCCTACGAGCAGTACTTC. Its translation is CASSITGTSYEQYF.

The V and J genes are TRBV12-5 and TRBJ1-1; 7 positions match TRBD1. The junction had 3 bases not matched to a gene; V was cut back by 0 bases and J by 5 bases. There are 14 residues in the CDR3. Germline CDR1 is LGHNT and CDR2 is FRNRAP. The CDR3 here is CASGLVQGTTEAFF. The CDR3 nucleotides are TGTGCTAGTGGTTTGGTACAGGGGACGACTGAAGCTTTCTTT.

The chain links TRBV7-6 to TRBJ1-1; D is uncertain. The CDR3 runs to 12 residues. V was cut by 5 bases and J by 0 bases, with 4 bases left in between. Per germline, CDR1 SGHVS and CDR2 FNYEAQ. The CDR3 DNA is TGTGCCAGCAGCCAGATGAACACTGAAGCTTTCTTT. It specifies CASSQMNTEAFF.

CDR3 sequence: CASNRMAAANEQFF. CDR3 nucleotides: TGTGCCAGCAACCGAATGGCGGCTGCGAATGAGCAGTTCTTC. J is TRBJ2-1 and V is TRBV5-8; no clear D gene. The CDR3 length is 14 residues. Trimming stripped 6 bases from V and 7 bases from J, with 17 bases between. Germline assignment: CDR1 SGHTS and CDR2 YDEGEE. Full variable domain (remainder filled in from reference TRBV5-8 and TRBJ2-1): EAGVTQSPTHLIKTRGQQATLRCSPISGHTSVYWYQQALGLGLQFLLWYDEGEERNRGNFPPRFSGRQFPNYSSELNVNALELEDSALYLCASNRMAAANEQFFGPGTRLTVL.

CDR3 bases: TGTGCCAGCAGCCCACAGGGGTCCGACAATGAGCAGTTCTTC. This codes for CASSPQGSDNEQFF. The chain combines TRBV11-2 with TRBJ2-1; TRBD1 matches 7 bases. Germline CDR1 is SGHAT and CDR2 is FQNNGV. This CDR3 has 14 amino acids. Trimming at V came to 5 bases and at J to 5 bases, leaving 6 bases not matched to a gene.

The DNA of the CDR3 is TGTGCCAGCAGTATGGCCGGGTTTGGAAACACCATATATTTT. Translated: CASSMAGFGNTIYF. The chain combines TRBV27 with TRBJ1-3; no reliable D call. V lost 5 bases and J 3 bases, leaving 11 bases between the germline ends. The CDR3 runs to 14 residues. Germline V lookup: CDR1 MNHEY, CDR2 SMNVEV (reference sequence).

This clone was seen only a few times. The chain carries TRBV7-9 and TRBJ2-3, with D possibly being TRBD2 (7 bases). CDR1 and CDR2 from the germline V gene are SEHNR and FQNEAQ (reference sequence). CDR3 length: 15 residues. With 6 bases removed from V and 4 bases from J, the gap between germline ends came to 17 bases. The CDR3, as DNA: TGTGCCAGCAGTCACCTAGCGGAGGGGGCAGATACGCAGTATTTT. It yields the protein CASSHLAEGADTQYF.

The V and J genes are TRBV2 and TRBJ2-3; D unresolved. Between the trimmed V and J ends, which lost 4 bases and 4 bases, there was a span of 12 bases. Germline V lookup: CDR1 SNHLY, CDR2 FYNNEI. CDR3 length: 14 residues. The CDR3 nucleotides are TGTGCCAGCAGTGTCTCCCAAACTGCAGATACGCAGTATTTT. Translating gives CASSVSQTADTQYF. The whole variable domain, remainder taken from reference TRBV2 and TRBJ2-3, is EPEVTQTPSHQVTQMGQEVILRCVPISNHLYFYWYRQILGQKVEFLVSFYNNEISEKSEIFDDQFSVERPDGSNFTLKIRSTKLEDSAMYFCASSVSQTADTQYFGPGTRLTVL.

This sequence joins TRBV20-1 and TRBJ2-2, with 7 positions matching TRBD2. This CDR3 spans 11 amino acids. The germline V gene has CDR1 DFQATT and CDR2 SNEGSKA (reference sequence). Trimming took 5 bases from V and 14 from J; bases not matched to a gene: 8. The CDR3 loop reads CSAWTSPPLFF. Here the CDR3 DNA reads TGCAGTGCTTGGACTAGTCCCCCCCTGTTTTTT.

Turning to this clone: A junction end diverges from the germline sequence, so it may reflect a read error. The CDR3 is CASSSRQGGEAQYF. The CDR3 DNA is TGTGCCAGCAGTTCAAGACAGGGTGGAGAGGCCCAGTACTTC. The gene calls are TRBV7-9 and TRBJ2-5; 7 bases map to TRBD1. The germline V gene encodes CDR1 SEHNR and CDR2 FQNEAQ (reference sequence). The CDR3 loop spans 14 amino acids.

The V call is TRBV2, the J call TRBJ2-1; TRBD2 agrees at 10 bases. From germline, CDR1 is SNHLY and CDR2 FYNNEI. The CDR3 runs 14 residues. The J segment lost 5 bases and the V segment lost 10 bases, leaving 8 bases of the junction unmatched. In DNA, the CDR3 is TGTGCCACCCTGGGACTAGCGATAAACAATGAGCAGTTCTTC. Translated: CATLGLAINNEQFF.

The V and J genes are TRBV7-9 and TRBJ1-5, with D hard to call. The germline gives CDR1 SEHNR, CDR2 FQNEAQ (reference sequence). This CDR3 is built from 12 residues. Deletions cut 1 base from V and 9 bases from J, with 7 bases between. The CDR3 sequence is CASSLEGGPQHF. DNA for the CDR3: TGTGCCAGCAGCTTAGAGGGAGGGCCCCAGCATTTT. Together with reference TRBV7-9 and TRBJ1-5, the CDR3 gives the full variable domain: DTGVSQNPRHKITKRGQNVTFRCDPISEHNRLYWYRQTLGQGPEFLTYFQNEAQLEKSRLLSDRFSAERPKGSFSTLEIQRTEQGDSAMYLCASSLEGGPQHFGDGTRLSIL.

This clone was detected a few times. The genes are TRBV19 and TRBJ1-2; 8 positions match TRBD1. CDR1 LNHDA and CDR2 SQIVND come from the germline V gene (reference sequence). The CDR3 totals 14 residues. V was clipped by 5 bases and J by 8 bases; unmatched bases: 10. The CDR3, as DNA: TGTGCCAGTAGTCCCAGGGACAGGCTCGGGGGCTACACCTTC. This codes for CASSPRDRLGGYTF.